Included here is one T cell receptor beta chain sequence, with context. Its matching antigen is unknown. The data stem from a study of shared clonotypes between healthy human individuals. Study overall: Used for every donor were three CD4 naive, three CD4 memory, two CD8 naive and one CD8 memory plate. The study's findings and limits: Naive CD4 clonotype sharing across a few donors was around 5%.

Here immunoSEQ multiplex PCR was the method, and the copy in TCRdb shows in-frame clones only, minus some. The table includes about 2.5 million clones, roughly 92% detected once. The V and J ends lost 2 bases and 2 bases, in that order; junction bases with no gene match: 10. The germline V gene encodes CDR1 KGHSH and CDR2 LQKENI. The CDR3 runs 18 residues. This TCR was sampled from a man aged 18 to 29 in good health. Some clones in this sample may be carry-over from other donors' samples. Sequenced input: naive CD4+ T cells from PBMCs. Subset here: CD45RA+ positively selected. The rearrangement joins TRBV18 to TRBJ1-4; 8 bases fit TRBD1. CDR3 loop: CASSPGLEQGGTNEKLFF. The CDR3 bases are TGTGCCAGCTCACCAGGACTCGAACAGGGGGGGACTAATGAAAAACTGTTTTTT.